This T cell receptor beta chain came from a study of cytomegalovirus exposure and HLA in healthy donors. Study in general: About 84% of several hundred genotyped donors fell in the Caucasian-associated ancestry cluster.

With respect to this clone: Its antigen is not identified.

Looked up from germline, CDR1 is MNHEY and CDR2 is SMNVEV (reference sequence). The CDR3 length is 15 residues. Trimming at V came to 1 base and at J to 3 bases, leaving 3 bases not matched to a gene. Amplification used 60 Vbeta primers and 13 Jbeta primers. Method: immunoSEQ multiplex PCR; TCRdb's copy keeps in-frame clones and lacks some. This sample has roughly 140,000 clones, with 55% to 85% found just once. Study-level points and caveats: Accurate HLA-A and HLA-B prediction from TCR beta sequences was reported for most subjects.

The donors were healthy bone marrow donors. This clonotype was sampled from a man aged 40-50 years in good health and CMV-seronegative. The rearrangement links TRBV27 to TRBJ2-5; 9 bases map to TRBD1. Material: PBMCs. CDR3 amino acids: CASSLWGQGKETQYF. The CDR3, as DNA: TGTGCCAGCAGTTTATGGGGACAGGGCAAAGAGACCCAGTACTTC.